This T cell receptor beta chain was captured by sequencing in a study of regulatory T cells in long-lasting Graves disease. This CDR3 region has 16 residues. In germline, CDR1 is SGHTA, CDR2 FQGNSA. The V gene lost 4 bases and the J gene lost 0 bases, with 16 bases spanning the gap. iRepertoire HTBI primers and Arm-PCR of CDR3 regions built TCR beta libraries. TCRdb re-analysed the multiplex PCR reads in MiXCR, keeping a single row per CDR3 protein. The sample consists of around 470,000 distinct CDR3 sequences, 12% to 15% of them appearing once. This clonotype was observed a handful of times. What it recognizes is unknown. Study-wide results and limits: The work looked only at peripheral blood and did not look at thyroid tissue.

Time point defined: newly diagnosed GD, antithyroid drugs for less than 3 months. The TCR library was made from RNA that had been extracted from PBMCs in TRIzol. The same sample was also used in a study of T cells in Graves' hyperthyroidism and ophthalmopathy. Turning to that study: Using 13 V-J features, a model discriminated ophthalmopathy from stable hyperthyroidism. For ophthalmopathy, model prediction preceded onset by a median 6.5 months.

The rearrangement joins TRBV7-2 to TRBJ2-7; D uncertain. The TCR was taken from a woman between 45 and 65 years old with Graves disease. The sample in question was peripheral blood mononuclear cells (PBMCs), obtained at new diagnosis, from a patient treated with antithyroid drugs. In DNA, the CDR3 is TGTGCCAGCAGCTCCCAAAGGCAACCATACTCCTACGAGCAGTACTTC. Its protein is CASSSQRQPYSYEQYF.